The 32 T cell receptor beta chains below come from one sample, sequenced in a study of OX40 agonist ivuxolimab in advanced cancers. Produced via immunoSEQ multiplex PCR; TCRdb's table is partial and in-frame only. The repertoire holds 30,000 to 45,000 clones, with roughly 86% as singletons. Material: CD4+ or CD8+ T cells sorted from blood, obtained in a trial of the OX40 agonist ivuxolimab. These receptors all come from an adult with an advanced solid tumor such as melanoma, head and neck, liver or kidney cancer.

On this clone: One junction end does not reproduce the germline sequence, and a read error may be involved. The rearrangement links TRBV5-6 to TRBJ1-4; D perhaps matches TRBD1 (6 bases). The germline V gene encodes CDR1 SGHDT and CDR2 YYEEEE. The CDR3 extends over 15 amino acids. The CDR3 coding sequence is TGTACCAGCAGCTTGGTCAGGGGAAGTGGGGAAAAACTGTTTTTT. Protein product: CTSSLVRGSGEKLFF.

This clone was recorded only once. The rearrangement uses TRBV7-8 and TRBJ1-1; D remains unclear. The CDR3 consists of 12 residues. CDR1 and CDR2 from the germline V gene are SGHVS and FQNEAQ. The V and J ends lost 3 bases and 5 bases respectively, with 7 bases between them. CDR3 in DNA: TGTGCCAGCAGCTTTACGGGGACTGAAGCTTTCTTT. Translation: CASSFTGTEAFF.

CDR3 in amino acids: CSVDPGHRVDGYTF. CDR3 in DNA: TGCAGCGTCGACCCGGGCCACAGGGTTGATGGCTACACCTTC. The chain joins TRBV29-1 to TRBJ1-2; perhaps TRBD1 as D (6 bases). Trimming took 6 bases from V and 6 from J, leaving 20 bases between them. The CDR3 contains 14 residues. In germline, CDR1 is SQVTM, CDR2 ANQGSEA. Using reference TRBV29-1 and TRBJ1-2 for the parts outside the CDR3, the full variable domain is SAVISQKPSRDICQRGTSLTIQCQVDSQVTMMFWYRQQPGQSLTLIATANQGSEATYESGFVIDKFPISRPNLTFSTLTVSNMSPEDSSIYLCSVDPGHRVDGYTFGSGTRLTVV.

The CDR3 nucleotides are TGTGCCAGTAGTGAGTCCGGGACAGGGCATATAAGAAATCAGCCCCAGCATTTT. This codes for CASSESGTGHIRNQPQHF. The rearrangement uses TRBV19 and TRBJ1-5; 9 bases agree with TRBD1. CDR3 length: 18 amino acids. V gave up 5 bases and J gave up 4 bases; unmatched junction bases: 15. Germline V gene sequence: CDR1 LNHDA, CDR2 SQIVND (reference sequence). The entire variable domain, with the rest obtained from reference TRBV19 and TRBJ1-5, is as follows: DGGITQSPKYLFRKEGQNVTLSCEQNLNHDAMYWYRQDPGQGLRLIYYSQIVNDFQKGDIAEGYSVSREKKESFPLTVTSAQKNPTAFYLCASSESGTGHIRNQPQHFGDGTRLSIL.

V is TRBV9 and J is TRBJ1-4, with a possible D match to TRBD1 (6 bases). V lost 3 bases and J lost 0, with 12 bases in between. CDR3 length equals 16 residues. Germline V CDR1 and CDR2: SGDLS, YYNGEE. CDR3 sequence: CASSGGGGSTNEKLFF. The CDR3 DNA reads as TGTGCCAGCAGCGGAGGGGGGGGTTCAACTAATGAAAAACTGTTTTTT.

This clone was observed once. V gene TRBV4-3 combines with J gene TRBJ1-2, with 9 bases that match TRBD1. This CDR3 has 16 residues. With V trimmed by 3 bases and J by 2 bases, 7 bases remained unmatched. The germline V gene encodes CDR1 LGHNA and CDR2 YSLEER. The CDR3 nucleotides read TGCGCCAGCAGCCAGGGGGGGGACAGGGTCAACTATGGCTACACCTTC. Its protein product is CASSQGGDRVNYGYTF.

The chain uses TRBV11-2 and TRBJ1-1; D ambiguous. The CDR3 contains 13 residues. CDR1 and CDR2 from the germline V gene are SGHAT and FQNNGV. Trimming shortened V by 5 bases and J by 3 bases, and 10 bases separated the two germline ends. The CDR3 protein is CASSVSLDTEAFF. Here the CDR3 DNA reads TGTGCCAGCAGCGTCAGCTTGGACACTGAAGCTTTCTTT.

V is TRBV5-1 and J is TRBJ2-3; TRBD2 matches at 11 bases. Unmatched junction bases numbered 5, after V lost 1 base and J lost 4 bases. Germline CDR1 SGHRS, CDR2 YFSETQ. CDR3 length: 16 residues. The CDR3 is CASSLPRLAGSDTQYF. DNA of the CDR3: TGCGCCAGCAGCTTGCCTCGACTAGCGGGGTCAGATACGCAGTATTTT.

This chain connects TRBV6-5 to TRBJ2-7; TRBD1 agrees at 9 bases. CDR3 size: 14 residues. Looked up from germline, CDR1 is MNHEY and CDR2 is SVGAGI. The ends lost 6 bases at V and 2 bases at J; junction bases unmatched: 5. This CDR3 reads CASRTGQGPYEQYF. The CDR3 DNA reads TGTGCCAGCAGGACGGGACAGGGACCCTACGAGCAGTACTTC.

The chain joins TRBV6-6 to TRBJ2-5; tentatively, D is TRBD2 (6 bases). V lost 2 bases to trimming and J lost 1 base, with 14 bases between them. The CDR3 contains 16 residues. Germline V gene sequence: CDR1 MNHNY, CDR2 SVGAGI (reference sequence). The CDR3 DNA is TGTGCCAGCAGTTACGATGGACGGGGGAGCCAAGAGACCCAGTACTTC. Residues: CASSYDGRGSQETQYF.

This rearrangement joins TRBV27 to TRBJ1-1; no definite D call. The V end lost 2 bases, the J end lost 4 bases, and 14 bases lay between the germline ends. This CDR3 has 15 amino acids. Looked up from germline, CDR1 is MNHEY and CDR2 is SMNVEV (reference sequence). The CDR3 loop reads CASSLGGQIPTEAFF. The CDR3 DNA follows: TGTGCCAGCAGTTTAGGTGGGCAGATACCCACTGAAGCTTTCTTT.

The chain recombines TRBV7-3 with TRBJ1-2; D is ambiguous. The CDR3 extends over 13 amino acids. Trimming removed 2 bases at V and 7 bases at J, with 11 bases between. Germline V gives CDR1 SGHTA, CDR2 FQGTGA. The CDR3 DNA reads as TGTGCCAGCAGCTTACTTCCCCAGACTGGCTACACCTTC. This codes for CASSLLPQTGYTF.

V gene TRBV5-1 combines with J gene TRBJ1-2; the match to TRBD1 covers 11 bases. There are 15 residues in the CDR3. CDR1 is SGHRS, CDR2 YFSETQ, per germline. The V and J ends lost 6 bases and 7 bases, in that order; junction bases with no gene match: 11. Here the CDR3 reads CASTTGTGGLSGYTF. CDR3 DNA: TGCGCCAGCACGACCGGGACAGGGGGTTTATCTGGCTACACCTTC.

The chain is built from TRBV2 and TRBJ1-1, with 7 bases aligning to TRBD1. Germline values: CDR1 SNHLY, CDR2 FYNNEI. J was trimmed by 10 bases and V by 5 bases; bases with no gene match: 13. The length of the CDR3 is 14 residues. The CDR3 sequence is CASSWGQQEVGAFF. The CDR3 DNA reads TGTGCCAGCAGTTGGGGACAGCAGGAGGTTGGAGCTTTCTTT.

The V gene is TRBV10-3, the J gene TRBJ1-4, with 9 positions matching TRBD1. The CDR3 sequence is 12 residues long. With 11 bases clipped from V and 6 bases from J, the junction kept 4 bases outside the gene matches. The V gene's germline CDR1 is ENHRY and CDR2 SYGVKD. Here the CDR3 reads CAVRDRDEKLFF. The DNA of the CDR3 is TGTGCCGTAAGGGACAGGGATGAAAAACTGTTTTTT.

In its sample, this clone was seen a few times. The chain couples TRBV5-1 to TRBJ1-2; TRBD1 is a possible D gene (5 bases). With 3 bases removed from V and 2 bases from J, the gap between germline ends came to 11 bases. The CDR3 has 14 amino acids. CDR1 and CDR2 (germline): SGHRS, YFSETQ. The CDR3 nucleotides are TGCGCCAGCAGCTCCCAACAGGCAAACTATGGCTACACCTTC. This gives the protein CASSSQQANYGYTF.

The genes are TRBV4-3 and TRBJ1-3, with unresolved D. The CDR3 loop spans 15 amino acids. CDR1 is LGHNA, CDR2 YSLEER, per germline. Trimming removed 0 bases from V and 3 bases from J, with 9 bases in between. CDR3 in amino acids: CASSQELAGGNTIYF. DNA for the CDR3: TGCGCCAGCAGCCAAGAGCTGGCGGGTGGAAACACCATATATTTT.

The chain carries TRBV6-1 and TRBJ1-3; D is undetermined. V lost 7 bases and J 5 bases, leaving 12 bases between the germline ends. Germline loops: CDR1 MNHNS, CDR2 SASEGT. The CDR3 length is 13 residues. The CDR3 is CASIGDTRNTIYF. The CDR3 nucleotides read TGTGCCAGCATTGGCGACACACGAAACACCATATATTTT.

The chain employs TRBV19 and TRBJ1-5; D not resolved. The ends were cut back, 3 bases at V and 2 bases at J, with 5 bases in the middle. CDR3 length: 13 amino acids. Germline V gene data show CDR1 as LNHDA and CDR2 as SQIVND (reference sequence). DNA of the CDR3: TGTGCCAGTAGTATTCAACGCAATCAGCCCCAGCATTTT. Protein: CASSIQRNQPQHF.

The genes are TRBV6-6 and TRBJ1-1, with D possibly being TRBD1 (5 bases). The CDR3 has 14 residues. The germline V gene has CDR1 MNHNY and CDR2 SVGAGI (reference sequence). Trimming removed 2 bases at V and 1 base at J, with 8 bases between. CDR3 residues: CASSYRTGNTEAFF. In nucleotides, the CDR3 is TGTGCCAGCAGTTACCGAACAGGGAACACTGAAGCTTTCTTT.

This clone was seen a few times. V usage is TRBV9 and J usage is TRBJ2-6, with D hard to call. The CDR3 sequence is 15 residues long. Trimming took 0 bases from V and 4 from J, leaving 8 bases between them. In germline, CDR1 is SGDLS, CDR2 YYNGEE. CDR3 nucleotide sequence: TGTGCCAGCAGCGTAGAAGGGTCCGGGGCCAACGTCCTGACTTTC. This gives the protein CASSVEGSGANVLTF.

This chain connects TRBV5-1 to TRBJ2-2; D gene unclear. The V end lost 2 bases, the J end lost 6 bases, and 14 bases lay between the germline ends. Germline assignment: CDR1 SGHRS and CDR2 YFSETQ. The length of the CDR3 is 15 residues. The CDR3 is CASSFGPVRAGELFF. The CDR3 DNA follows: TGCGCCAGCAGCTTTGGGCCAGTAAGAGCCGGGGAGCTGTTTTTT.

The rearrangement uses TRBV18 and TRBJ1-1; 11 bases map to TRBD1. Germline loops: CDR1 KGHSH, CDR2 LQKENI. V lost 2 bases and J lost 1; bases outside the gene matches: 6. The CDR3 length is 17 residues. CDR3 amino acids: CASSPYGQGAANTEAFF. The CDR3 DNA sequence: TGTGCCAGCTCACCATATGGACAGGGGGCGGCGAACACTGAAGCTTTCTTT.

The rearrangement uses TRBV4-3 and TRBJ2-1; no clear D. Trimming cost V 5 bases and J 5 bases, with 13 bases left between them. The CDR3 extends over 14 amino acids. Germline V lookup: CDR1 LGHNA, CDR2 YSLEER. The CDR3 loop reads CASSWQGMNNEQFF. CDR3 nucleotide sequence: TGCGCCAGCAGCTGGCAAGGTATGAACAATGAGCAGTTCTTC.

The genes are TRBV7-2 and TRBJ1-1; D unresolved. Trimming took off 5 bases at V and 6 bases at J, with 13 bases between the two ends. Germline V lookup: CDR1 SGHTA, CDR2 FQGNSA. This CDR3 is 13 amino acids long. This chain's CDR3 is CASSRPDGAEAFF. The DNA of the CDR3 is TGTGCCAGCAGCCGGCCGGATGGGGCTGAAGCTTTCTTT.

The CDR3 DNA follows: TGTGCCAGCAGCTTAGTACGTGACGCGAATGAAAAACTGTTTTTT. This encodes CASSLVRDANEKLFF. The chain recombines TRBV7-2 with TRBJ1-4; D unresolved. Trimming removed 1 base from V and 5 bases from J, with 11 bases in between. The CDR3 covers 15 residues. Germline values: CDR1 SGHTA, CDR2 FQGNSA. The full variable domain, with the rest looked up from reference TRBV7-2 and TRBJ1-4, is GAGVSQSPSNKVTEKGKDVELRCDPISGHTALYWYRQSLGQGLEFLIYFQGNSAPDKSGLPSDRFSAERTGGSVSTLTIQRTQQEDSAVYLCASSLVRDANEKLFFGSGTQLSVL.

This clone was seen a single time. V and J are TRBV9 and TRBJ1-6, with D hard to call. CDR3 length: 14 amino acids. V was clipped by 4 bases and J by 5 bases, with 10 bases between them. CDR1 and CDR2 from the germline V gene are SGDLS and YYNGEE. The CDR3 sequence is CASSPSSDNSPLHF. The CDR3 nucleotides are TGTGCCAGCAGCCCCAGCTCAGATAATTCACCCCTCCACTTT.

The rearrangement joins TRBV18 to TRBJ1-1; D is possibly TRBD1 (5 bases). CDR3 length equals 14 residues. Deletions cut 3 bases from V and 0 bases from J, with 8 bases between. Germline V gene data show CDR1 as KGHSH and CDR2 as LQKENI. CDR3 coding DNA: TGTGCCAGCTCACCTGACAGCATGAACACTGAAGCTTTCTTT. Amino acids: CASSPDSMNTEAFF.

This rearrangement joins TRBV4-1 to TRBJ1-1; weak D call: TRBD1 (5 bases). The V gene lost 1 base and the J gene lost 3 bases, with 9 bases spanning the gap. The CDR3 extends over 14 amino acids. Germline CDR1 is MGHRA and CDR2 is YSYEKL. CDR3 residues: CASSQVGVDTEAFF. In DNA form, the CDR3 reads TGCGCCAGCAGCCAAGTGGGGGTTGACACTGAAGCTTTCTTT.

CDR3 sequence (DNA): TGTGCCAGCAGTTACCTTCCTGGACAGTCCACTGAAGCTTTCTTT. Its translation: CASSYLPGQSTEAFF. The genes are TRBV6-5 and TRBJ1-1, with D possibly matching TRBD1 (6 bases). The germline CDR1 and CDR2 sequences are MNHEY and SVGAGI. The CDR3 is 15 amino acids. V shed 2 bases and J shed 4 bases, with 14 bases lying between them.

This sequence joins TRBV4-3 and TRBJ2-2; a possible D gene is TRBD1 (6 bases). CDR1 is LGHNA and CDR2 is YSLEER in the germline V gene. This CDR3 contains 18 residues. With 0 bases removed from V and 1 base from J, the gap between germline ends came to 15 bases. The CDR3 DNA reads TGCGCCAGCAGCCAAGAGAGCCTGAACAGGGTGAACACCGGGGAGCTGTTTTTT. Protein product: CASSQESLNRVNTGELFF.

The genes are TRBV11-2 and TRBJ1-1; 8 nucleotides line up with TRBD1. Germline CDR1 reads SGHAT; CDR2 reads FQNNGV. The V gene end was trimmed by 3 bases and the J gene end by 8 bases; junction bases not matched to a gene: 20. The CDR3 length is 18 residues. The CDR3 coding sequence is TGTGCCAGCAGCTTGGCGACAGGGGCCCTAATTGGAAGGCTAGAAGCTTTCTTT. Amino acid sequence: CASSLATGALIGRLEAFF.